This paragraph reports one T cell receptor (beta chain). The CDR3 sequence is 17 residues long. Germline lookup yields CDR1 SGDLS and CDR2 YYNGEE. V lost 8 bases and J 0 bases, leaving 20 bases between the germline ends. This table comes from immunoSEQ multiplex PCR, and its TCRdb copy is limited to in-frame clones, with some not included. Seen here are over 200,000 clones, around 88% observed once, and the top ten hold under 10%. The entry originates in a study of blood T cell repertoires in COVID-19. Whole-study context: Samples of COVID-19 (acute and convalescent) were obtained from the United States, Italy and Spain.

Sequenced: PBMCs or T cells enriched from blood (not recorded which). The source of this sequence is a man aged 40-49 years who had recovered from COVID-19. The chain has TRBV9 and TRBJ2-2; TRBD1 is a possible D gene (6 bases). CDR3 DNA: TGTGCCAGTAGCACTCTGTATGGGACAACGAACACCGGGGAGCTGTTTTTT. Its protein is CASSTLYGTTNTGELFF.